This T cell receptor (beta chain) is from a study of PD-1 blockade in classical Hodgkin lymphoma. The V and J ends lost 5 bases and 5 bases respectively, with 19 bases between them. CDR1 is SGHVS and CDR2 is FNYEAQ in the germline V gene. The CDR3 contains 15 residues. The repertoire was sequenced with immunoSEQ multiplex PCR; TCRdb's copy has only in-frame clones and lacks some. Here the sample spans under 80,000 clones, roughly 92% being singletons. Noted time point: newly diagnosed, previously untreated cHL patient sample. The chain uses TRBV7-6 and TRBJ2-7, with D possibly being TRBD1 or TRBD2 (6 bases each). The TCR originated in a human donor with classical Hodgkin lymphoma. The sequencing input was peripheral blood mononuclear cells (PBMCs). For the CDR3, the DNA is TGTGCCAGCAGCCCTTATGGGGGGAAGGGGGACGAGCAGTACTTC. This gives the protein CASSPYGGKGDEQYF. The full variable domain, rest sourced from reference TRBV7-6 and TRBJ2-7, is GAGVSQSPRYKVTKRGQDVALRCDPISGHVSLYWYRQALGQGPEFLTYFNYEAQQDKSGLPNDRFSAERPEGSISTLTIQRTEQRDSAMYRCASSPYGGKGDEQYFGPGTRLTVT.